Listed below are T cell receptor beta chains from one sample, sequenced in a study of sequential checkpoint blockade in melanoma. The assay was immunoSEQ multiplex PCR, and TCRdb's table has in-frame clones only and misses some. Among about 6,700 clones listed, roughly 27% were seen once. The sequenced sample was tumor tissue (inferred from file names), obtained from a patient given nivolumab and ipilimumab in sequence. Source of these receptors: a human donor with melanoma. The CDR3 runs from the conserved cysteine through the conserved F or W. A D gene is named only where the DNA matches it firmly. Where a row states a size, it is once, few, many or the class of an expanded clone; other rows omit it.

TRBV5-1	TRBJ2-2	TRBD1	NA	TGCGCCAGCAGCCCAGGGACAGCCGGGTTTCGAGGGGAGCTGTTTTTT	CASSPGTAGFRGELFF
TRBV10-2	TRBJ1-5	TRBD1	NA	TGCGCCAGCAGTGACGGCCGAGCAGGGGGGGAGTATTTT	CASSDGRAGGEYF
TRBV28	TRBJ2-3	TRBD2	NA	TGTGCCAGCAGTTTAGCGGGAGCCACAGATACGCAGTATTTT	CASSLAGATDTQYF
TRBV19	TRBJ1-2	TRBD1	NA	TGTGCCAGTAGTGAGGGGGCTCTCTCTCTCTACTATGGCTACACCTTC	CASSEGALSLYYGYTF
TRBV9	TRBJ1-6	TRBD1	NA	TGTGCCAGCAGTGAGACAGGGGTAAATTCACCCCTCCACTTT	CASSETGVNSPLHF
TRBV18	TRBJ1-2	NA	NA	TGTGCCAGCTCACAAGGGGATAACTATGGCTACACCTTC	CASSQGDNYGYTF
TRBV11-3	TRBJ1-2	NA	many	TGTGCCAGCAGCCCAAGACAGGAGCCCTCATATGGCTACACCTTC	CASSPRQEPSYGYTF
TRBV6-8	TRBJ2-7	TRBD1	few	TGTGCCAGCAGTGACTCCGGACAGGGGGCTTACGAGCAGTACTTC	CASSDSGQGAYEQYF
TRBV6-8	TRBJ1-3	TRBD1	few	TGTGCCAGCACCTTGCGTAGGGGCAGGGGGCCAGGAAACACCATATATTTT	CASTLRRGRGPGNTIYF
TRBV6-8	TRBJ1-1	NA	NA	TGTGCCAGCGTGGCAGGGGTGACTGGCACTGAAGCTTTCTTT	CASVAGVTGTEAFF